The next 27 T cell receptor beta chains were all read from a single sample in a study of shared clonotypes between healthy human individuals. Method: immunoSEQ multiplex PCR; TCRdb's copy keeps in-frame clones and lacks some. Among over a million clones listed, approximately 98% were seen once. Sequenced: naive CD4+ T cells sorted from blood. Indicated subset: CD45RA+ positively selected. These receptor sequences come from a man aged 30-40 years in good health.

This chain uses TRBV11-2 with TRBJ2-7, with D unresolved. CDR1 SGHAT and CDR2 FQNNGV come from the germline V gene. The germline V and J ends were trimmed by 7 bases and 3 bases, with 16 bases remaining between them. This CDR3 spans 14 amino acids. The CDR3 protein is CASTLVPELYEQYF. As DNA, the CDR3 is TGTGCCAGCACCCTAGTGCCTGAGCTCTACGAGCAGTACTTC.

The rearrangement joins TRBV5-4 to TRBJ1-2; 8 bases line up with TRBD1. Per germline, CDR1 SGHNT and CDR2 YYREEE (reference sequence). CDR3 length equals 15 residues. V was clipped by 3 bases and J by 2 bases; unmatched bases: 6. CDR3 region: CASSYDRGYNYGYTF. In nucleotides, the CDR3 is TGTGCCAGCAGCTACGACAGGGGTTACAACTATGGCTACACCTTC.

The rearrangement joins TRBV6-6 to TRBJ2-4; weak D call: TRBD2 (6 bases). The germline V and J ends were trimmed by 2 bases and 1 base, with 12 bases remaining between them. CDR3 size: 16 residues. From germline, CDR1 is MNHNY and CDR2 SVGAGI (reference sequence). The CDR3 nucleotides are TGTGCCAGCAGTTACCAAGATGGAGGGGCCAAAAACATTCAGTACTTC. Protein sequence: CASSYQDGGAKNIQYF.

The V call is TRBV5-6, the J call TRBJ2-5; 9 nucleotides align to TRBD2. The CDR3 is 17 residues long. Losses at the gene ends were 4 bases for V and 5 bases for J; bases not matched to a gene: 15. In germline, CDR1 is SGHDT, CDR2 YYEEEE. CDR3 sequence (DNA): TGTGCCAGCAGCCAGGGGAGCGGGAGGCAGGAGAGGGAGACCCAGTACTTC. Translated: CASSQGSGRQERETQYF.

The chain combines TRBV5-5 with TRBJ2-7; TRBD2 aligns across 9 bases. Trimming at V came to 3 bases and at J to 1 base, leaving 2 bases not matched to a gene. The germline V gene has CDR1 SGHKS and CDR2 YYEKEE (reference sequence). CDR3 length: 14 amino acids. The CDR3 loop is CASSSLAGSYEQYF. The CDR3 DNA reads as TGTGCCAGCAGCTCACTAGCGGGTTCCTACGAGCAGTACTTC.

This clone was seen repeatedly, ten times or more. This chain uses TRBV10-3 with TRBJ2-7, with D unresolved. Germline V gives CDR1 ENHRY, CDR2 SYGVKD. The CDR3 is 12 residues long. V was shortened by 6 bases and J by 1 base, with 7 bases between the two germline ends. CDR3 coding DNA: TGTGCCATCAGGGATCTATCCTACGAGCAGTACTTC. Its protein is CAIRDLSYEQYF.

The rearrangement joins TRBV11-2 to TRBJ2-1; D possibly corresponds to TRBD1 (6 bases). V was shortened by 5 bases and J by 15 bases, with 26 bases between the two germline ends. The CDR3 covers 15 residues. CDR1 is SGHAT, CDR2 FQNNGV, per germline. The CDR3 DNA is TGTGCCAGCAGCGATATCCCCGGGACACCCCGGAGGAGGTTCTTC. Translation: CASSDIPGTPRRRFF.

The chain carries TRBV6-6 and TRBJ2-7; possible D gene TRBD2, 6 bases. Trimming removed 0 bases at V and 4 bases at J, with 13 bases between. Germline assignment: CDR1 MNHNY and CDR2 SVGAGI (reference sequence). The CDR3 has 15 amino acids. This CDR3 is CASSYSEAGGYEQYF. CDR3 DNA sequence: TGTGCCAGCAGTTACTCAGAAGCGGGTGGGTACGAGCAGTACTTC.

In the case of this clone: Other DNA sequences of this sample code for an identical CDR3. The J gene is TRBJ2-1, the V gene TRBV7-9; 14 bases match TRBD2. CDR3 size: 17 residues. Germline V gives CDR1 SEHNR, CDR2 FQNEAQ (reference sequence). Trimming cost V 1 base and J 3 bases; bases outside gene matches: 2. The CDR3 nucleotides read TGTGCCAGCAGCTTAGGGGGACTAGCGGGAGACTACAATGAGCAGTTCTTC. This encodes CASSLGGLAGDYNEQFF. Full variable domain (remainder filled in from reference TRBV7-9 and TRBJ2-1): DTGVSQNPRHKITKRGQNVTFRCDPISEHNRLYWYRQTLGQGPEFLTYFQNEAQLEKSRLLSDRFSAERPKGSFSTLEIQRTEQGDSAMYLCASSLGGLAGDYNEQFFGPGTRLTVL.

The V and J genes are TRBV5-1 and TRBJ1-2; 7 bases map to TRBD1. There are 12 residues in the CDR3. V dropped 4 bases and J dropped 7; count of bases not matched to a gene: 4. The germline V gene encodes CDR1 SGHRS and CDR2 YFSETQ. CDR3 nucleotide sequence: TGCGCCAGCAGCCCTGACAGGGCTGGCTACACCTTC. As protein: CASSPDRAGYTF.

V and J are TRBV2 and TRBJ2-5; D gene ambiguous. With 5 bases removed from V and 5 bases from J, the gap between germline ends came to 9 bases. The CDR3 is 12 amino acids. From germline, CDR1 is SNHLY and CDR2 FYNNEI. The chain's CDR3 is CASSYQWETQYF. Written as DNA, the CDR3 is TGTGCCAGCAGTTATCAGTGGGAGACCCAGTACTTC.

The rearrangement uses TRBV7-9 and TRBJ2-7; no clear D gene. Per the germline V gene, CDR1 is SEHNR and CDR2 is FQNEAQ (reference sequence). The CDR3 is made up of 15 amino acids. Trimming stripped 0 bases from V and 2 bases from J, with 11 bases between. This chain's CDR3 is CASSLAPSSTYEQYF. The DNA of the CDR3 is TGTGCCAGCAGCTTAGCTCCAAGCTCCACCTACGAGCAGTACTTC. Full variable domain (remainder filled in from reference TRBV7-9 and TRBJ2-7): DTGVSQNPRHKITKRGQNVTFRCDPISEHNRLYWYRQTLGQGPEFLTYFQNEAQLEKSRLLSDRFSAERPKGSFSTLEIQRTEQGDSAMYLCASSLAPSSTYEQYFGPGTRLTVT.

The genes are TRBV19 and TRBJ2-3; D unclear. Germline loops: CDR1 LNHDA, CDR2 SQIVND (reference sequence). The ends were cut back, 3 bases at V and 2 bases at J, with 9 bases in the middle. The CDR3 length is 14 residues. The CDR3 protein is CASSIGSNTDTQYF. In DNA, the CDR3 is TGTGCCAGTAGTATCGGCTCTAACACAGATACGCAGTATTTT.

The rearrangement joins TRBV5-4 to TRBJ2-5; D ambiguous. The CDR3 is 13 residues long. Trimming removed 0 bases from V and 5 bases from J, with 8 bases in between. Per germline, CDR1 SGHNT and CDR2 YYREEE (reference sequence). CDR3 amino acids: CASSLDPPETQYF. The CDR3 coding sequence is TGTGCCAGCAGCTTGGACCCACCCGAGACCCAGTACTTC.

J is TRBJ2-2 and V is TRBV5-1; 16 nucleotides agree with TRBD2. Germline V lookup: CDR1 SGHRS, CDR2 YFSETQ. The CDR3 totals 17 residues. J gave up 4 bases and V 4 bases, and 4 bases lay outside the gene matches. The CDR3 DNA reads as TGCGCCAGCAGCCCAGGGACTAGCGGGAGGGGCACCGGGGAGCTGTTTTTT. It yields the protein CASSPGTSGRGTGELFF.

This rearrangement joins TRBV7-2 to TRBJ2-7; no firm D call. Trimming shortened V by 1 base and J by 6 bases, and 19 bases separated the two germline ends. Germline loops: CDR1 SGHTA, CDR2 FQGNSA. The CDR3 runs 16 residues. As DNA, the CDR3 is TGTGCCAGCAGCTTAGGGCCCAGGCAGACCGGGCGCGAGCAGTACTTC. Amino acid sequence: CASSLGPRQTGREQYF.

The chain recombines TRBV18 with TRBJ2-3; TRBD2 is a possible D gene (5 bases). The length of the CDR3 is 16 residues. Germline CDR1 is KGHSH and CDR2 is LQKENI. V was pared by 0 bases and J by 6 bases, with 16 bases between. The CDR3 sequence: CASSPPGLIGGDTQYF. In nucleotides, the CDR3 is TGTGCCAGCTCACCACCGGGCTTGATTGGAGGTGATACGCAGTATTTT. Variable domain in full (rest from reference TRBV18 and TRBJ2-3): NAGVMQNPRHLVRRRGQEARLRCSPMKGHSHVYWYRQLPEEGLKFMVYLQKENIIDESGMPKERFSAEFPKEGPSILRIQQVVRGDSAAYFCASSPPGLIGGDTQYFGPGTRLTVL.

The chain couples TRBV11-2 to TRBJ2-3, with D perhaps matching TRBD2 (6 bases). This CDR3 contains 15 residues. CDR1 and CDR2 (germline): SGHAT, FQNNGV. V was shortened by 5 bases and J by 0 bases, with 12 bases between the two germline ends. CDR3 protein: CASSVSGHSTDTQYF. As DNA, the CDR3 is TGTGCCAGCAGCGTAAGCGGGCATAGCACAGATACGCAGTATTTT.

DNA for the CDR3: TGTGCCAGCAGCTTGGGAGGGACAGGGTATGAAAAACTGTTTTTT. As protein: CASSLGGTGYEKLFF. The rearrangement uses TRBV5-5 and TRBJ1-4; 9 nucleotides agree with TRBD1. This CDR3 has 15 residues. J gave up 6 bases and V 0 bases, and 3 bases lay outside the gene matches. Per germline, CDR1 SGHKS and CDR2 YYEKEE (reference sequence).

The CDR3 loop is CASTRDRVYEQYF. As DNA, the CDR3 is TGTGCCAGTACCCGGGACAGAGTCTACGAGCAGTACTTC. The V call is TRBV30, the J call TRBJ2-7; 7 bases are shared with TRBD1. CDR3 length equals 13 residues. J was trimmed by 3 bases and V by 8 bases; bases with no gene match: 10. Germline CDR1 is GTSNPN and CDR2 is SVGIG (reference sequence).

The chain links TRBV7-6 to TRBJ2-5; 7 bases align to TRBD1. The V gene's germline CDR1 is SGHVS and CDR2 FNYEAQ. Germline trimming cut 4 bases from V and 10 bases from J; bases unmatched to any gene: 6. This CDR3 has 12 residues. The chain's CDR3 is CASSSRQGDQYF. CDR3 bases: TGTGCCAGCAGCTCCAGACAGGGTGACCAGTACTTC.

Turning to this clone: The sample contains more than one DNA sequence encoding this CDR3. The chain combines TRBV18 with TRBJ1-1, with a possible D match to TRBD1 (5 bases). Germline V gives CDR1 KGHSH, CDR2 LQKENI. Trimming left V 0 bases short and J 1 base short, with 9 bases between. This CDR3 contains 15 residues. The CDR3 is CASSPPSRGNTEAFF. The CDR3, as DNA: TGTGCCAGCTCACCACCGTCGAGGGGGAACACTGAAGCTTTCTTT.

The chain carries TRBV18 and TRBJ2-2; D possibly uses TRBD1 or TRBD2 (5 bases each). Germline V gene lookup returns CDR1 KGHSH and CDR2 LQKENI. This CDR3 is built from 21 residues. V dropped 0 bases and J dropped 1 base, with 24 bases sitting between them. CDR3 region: CASSPPIIFSRDPGNTGELFF. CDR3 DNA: TGTGCCAGCTCACCACCGATCATCTTTTCCCGGGACCCGGGGAACACCGGGGAGCTGTTTTTT.

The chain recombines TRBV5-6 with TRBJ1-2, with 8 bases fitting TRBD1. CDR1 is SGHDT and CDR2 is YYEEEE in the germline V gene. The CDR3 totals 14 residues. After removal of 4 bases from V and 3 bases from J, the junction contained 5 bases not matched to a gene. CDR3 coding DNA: TGTGCCAGCAGCCAGGGACAGGTGGACTATGGCTACACCTTC. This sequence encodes CASSQGQVDYGYTF.

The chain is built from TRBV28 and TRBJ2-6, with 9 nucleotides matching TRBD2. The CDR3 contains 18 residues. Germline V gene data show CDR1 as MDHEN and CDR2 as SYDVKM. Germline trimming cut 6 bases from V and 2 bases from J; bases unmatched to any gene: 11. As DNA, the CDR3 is TGTGCCAGCAGGAACGTAGCGGGAGTGGGCGCTGGGGCCAACGTCCTGACTTTC. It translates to CASRNVAGVGAGANVLTF. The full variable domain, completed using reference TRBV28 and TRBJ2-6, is DVKVTQSSRYLVKRTGEKVFLECVQDMDHENMFWYRQDPGLGLRLIYFSYDVKMKEKGDIPEGYSVSREKKERFSLILESASTNQTSMYLCASRNVAGVGAGANVLTFGAGSRLTVL.

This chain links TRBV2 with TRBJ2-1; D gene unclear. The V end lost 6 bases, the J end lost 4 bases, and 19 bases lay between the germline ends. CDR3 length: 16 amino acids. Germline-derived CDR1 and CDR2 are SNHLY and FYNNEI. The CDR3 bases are TGTGCCAGCAGCTTTGCACTCGACCGCCGGTACAATGAGCAGTTCTTC. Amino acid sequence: CASSFALDRRYNEQFF.

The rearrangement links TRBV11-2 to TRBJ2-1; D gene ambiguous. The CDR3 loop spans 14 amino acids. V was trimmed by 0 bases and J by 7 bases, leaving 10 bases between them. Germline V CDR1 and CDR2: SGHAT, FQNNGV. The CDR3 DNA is TGTGCCAGCAGCTTAGAGGTCAGCCGGAATGAGCAGTTCTTC. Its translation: CASSLEVSRNEQFF.